The entry that follows covers one TCR beta chain sequence. Its antigen is not identified. Per germline, CDR1 SEHNR and CDR2 FQNEAQ (reference sequence). The CDR3 has 14 amino acids. The trim removed 6 bases at V and 6 bases at J, leaving 11 bases unmatched. This sample was included in a study of Graves' ophthalmopathy and Graves' hyperthyroidism. Study results and limitations: Stable hyperthyroidism and ophthalmopathy were told apart by a 13-signature model, which achieved about 90% sensitivity and approximately 82% specificity.

CDR3 regions of TCR beta were amplified from RNA transcripts. The first-round RT-PCR employed HTBI primers together with the Qiagen OneStep RT-PCR kit. A multiplex PCR was then performed as the second round. A single record per CDR3 protein comes from TCRdb applying MiXCR to the multiplex PCR reads. This table holds 300,000 to 400,000 distinct CDR3 sequences, about 17% found once. Ophthalmopathy-affected donors exhibited moderate-to-severe activity, CAS ≥3, NOSPECS ≥4, and duration under 3 months. Exclusion applied to patients with other autoimmune diseases, uncontrolled infections, pregnancy or lactation. A diagnosis was made from clinical symptoms together with serum thyroxine, TRAb, thyroid ultrasound and orbital computed tomography.

The chain recombines TRBV7-9 with TRBJ2-7; 7 nucleotides align to TRBD1. The clonotype comes from an adult man with Graves' ophthalmopathy. Sequences were obtained from peripheral blood. The CDR3 here is CASSITQGLGEQYF. The CDR3 coding sequence is TGTGCCAGCAGTATTACACAGGGGCTCGGCGAGCAGTACTTC. The variable domain in full, completed from reference TRBV7-9 and TRBJ2-7, reads DTGVSQNPRHKITKRGQNVTFRCDPISEHNRLYWYRQTLGQGPEFLTYFQNEAQLEKSRLLSDRFSAERPKGSFSTLEIQRTEQGDSAMYLCASSITQGLGEQYFGPGTRLTVT.